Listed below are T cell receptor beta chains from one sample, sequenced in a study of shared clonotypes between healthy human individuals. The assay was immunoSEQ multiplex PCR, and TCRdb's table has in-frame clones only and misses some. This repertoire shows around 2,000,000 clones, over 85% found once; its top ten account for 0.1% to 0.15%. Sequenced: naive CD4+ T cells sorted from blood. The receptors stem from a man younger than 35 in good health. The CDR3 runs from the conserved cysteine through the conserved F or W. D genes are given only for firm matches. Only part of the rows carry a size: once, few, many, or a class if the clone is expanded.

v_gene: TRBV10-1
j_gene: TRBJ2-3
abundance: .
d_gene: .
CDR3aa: CASRGSGTDTQYF
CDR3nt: TGCGCCAGCAGGGGTAGCGGCACAGATACGCAGTATTTT

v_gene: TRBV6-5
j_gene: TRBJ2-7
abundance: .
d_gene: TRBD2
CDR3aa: CASNIAGPGRLYF
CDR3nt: TGTGCCAGCAATATAGCGGGACCGGGACGTCTGTACTTC

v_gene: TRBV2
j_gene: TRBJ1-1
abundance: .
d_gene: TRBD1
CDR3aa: CASSARTGGGNTEAFF
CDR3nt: TGTGCCAGCAGTGCTCGGACAGGGGGCGGTAACACTGAAGCTTTCTTT

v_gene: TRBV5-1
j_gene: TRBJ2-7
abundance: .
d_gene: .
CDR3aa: CASSLAQGEGEQYF
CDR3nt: TGCGCCAGCAGCTTGGCTCAGGGAGAAGGCGAGCAGTACTTC

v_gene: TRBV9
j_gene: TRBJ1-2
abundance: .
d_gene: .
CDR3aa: CASSASGGGYTF
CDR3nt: TGTGCCAGCAGCGCCTCGGGGGGTGGCTACACCTTC

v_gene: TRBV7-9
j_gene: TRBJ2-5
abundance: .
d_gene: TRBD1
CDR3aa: CASSRDRGSGETQYF
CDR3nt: TGTGCCAGCAGTCGTGACAGGGGGTCTGGAGAGACCCAGTACTTC

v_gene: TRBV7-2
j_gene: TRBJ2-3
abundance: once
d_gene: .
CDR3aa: CASSLRGRKGDTQYF
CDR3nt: TGTGCCAGCAGCTTAAGAGGGAGAAAAGGAGATACGCAGTATTTT

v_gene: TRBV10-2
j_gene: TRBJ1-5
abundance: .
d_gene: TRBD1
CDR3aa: CASSDRRTGDSNQPQHF
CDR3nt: TGCGCCAGCAGTGATCGGCGGACAGGGGATAGCAATCAGCCCCAGCATTTT

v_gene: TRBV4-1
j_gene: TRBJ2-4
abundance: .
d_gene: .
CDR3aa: CASSQTFPGLLENF
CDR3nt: TGCGCCAGCAGCCAAACTTTTCCGGGACTCTTGGAGAACTTC

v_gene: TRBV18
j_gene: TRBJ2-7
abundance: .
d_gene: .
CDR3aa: CASSRSGQVGEQYF
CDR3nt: TGTGCCAGCTCACGATCCGGGCAGGTTGGGGAGCAGTACTTC

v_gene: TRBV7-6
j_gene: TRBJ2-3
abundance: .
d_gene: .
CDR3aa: CASSLYGDTQYF
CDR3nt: TGTGCCAGCAGTCTCTACGGAGATACGCAGTATTTT

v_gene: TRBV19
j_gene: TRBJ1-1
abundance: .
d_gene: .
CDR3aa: CASSPQGNTEAFF
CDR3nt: TGTGCCAGTTCCCCACAGGGTAACACTGAAGCTTTCTTT

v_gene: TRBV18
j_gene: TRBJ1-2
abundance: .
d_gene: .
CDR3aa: CASSPPGLTTNYGYTF
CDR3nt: TGTGCCAGCTCACCACCGGGACTGACTACTAACTATGGCTACACCTTC

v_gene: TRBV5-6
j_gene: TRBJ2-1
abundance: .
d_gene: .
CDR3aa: CASSYLPGNEQFF
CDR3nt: TGTGCCAGCAGCTACCTCCCTGGGAATGAGCAGTTCTTC

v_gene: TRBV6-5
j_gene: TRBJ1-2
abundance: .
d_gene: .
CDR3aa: CASSSPPSGYTF
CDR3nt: TGTGCCAGCAGTTCGCCCCCAAGTGGCTACACCTTC

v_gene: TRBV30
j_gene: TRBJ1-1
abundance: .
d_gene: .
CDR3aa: CASVGGPNTEAFF
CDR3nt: TGTGCCTCTGTGGGGGGCCCGAACACTGAAGCTTTCTTT

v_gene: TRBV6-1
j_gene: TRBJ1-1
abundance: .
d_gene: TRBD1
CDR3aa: CASTRTGTVNTEAFF
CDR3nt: TGTGCCAGCACCCGAACCGGGACAGTCAACACTGAAGCTTTCTTT

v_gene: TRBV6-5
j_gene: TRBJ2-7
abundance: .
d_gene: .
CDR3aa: CASSYSGAGVGEQYF
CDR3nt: TGTGCCAGCAGTTACTCGGGTGCAGGGGTTGGCGAGCAGTACTTC

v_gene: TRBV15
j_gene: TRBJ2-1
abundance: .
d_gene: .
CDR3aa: CATSQGLIYEQFF
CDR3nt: TGTGCCACCAGCCAGGGTTTGATATATGAGCAGTTCTTC

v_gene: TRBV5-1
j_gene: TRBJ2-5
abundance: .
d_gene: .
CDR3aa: CASSLTGPQETQYF
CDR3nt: TGCGCCAGCAGCTTGACAGGCCCCCAAGAGACCCAGTACTTC

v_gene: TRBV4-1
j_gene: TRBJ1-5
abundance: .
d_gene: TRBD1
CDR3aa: CASSTGGGNQPQHF
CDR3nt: TGCGCCAGCAGCACAGGGGGAGGCAATCAGCCCCAGCATTTT

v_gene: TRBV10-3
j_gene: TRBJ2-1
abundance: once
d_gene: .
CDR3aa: CAISRDSGNEQFF
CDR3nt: TGTGCCATCAGCCGGGACTCGGGGAATGAGCAGTTCTTC

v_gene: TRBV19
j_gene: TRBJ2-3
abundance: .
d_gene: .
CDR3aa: CASSIMIGAPDTQYF
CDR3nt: TGTGCCAGTAGTATTATGATAGGGGCGCCGGATACGCAGTATTTT

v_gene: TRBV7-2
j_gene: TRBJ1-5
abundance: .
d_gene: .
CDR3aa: CASSLVGGGNQPQHF
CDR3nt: TGTGCCAGCAGCTTAGTGGGCGGCGGCAATCAGCCCCAGCATTTT

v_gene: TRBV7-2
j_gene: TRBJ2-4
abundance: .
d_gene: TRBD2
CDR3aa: CASGGSAKNIQYF
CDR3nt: TGTGCCAGCGGCGGGAGCGCGAAAAACATTCAGTACTTC